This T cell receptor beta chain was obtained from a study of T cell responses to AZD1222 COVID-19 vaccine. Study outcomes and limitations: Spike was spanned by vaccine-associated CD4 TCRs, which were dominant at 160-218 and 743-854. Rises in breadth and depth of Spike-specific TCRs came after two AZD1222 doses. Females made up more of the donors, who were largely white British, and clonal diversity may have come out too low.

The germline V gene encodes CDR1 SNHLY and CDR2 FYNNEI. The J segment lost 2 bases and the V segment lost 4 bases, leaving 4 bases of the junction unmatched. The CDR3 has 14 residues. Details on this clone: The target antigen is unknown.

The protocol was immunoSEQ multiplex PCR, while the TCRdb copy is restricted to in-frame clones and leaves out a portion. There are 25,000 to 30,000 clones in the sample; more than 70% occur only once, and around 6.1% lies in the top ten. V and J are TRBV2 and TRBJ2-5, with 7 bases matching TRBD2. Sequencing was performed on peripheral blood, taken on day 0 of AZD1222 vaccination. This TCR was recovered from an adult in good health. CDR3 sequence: CASSATSVQETQYF. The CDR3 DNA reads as TGTGCCAGCAGTGCAACTAGCGTTCAAGAGACCCAGTACTTC. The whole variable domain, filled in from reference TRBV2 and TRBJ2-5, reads EPEVTQTPSHQVTQMGQEVILRCVPISNHLYFYWYRQILGQKVEFLVSFYNNEISEKSEIFDDQFSVERPDGSNFTLKIRSTKLEDSAMYFCASSATSVQETQYFGPGTRLLVL.